This T cell receptor (beta chain) was observed in a study of tumor-infiltrating lymphocytes in primary liver carcinoma. Study summary: Each of the samples returned roughly 3.65 to 7.5 million productive TCRbeta reads (a yield similar across tissue types). Study-level points and caveats: Blood trailed tumors significantly in top-250-clone fraction (p = 0.039).

Note on this clonotype: Its antigen remains unidentified. The junction and the germline gene differ at one end; a read error may be behind it.

The CDR3 is 15 amino acids. CDR1 SGHAT and CDR2 FQNNGV come from the germline V gene. Bulk tissue was left unsorted, and RNA and DNA were co-extracted from about 19-30 mg of it. Each participant had primary liver carcinoma, and surgical resection was the treatment. Every single tumor sample held over 85% viable tumor cells. A constant-region primer served to make TCR beta cDNA from about 530 ng total RNA. Generation of the TCR beta libraries relied on three nested multiplex PCR rounds using slightly modified ARM-PCR. Both of the initial two PCR rounds ran for about 9 cycles and employed TRBV1-TRBV30 forward primers alongside a C-beta reverse primer. A single record per CDR3 protein comes from TCRdb applying MiXCR to the multiplex PCR reads. The sample holds approximately 120,000 distinct CDR3 sequences, 64% seen once.

The sequenced material came from liver tumor tissue from sampling region 3. The subset: tumor region T3, left-lateral pole. The chain recombines TRBV11-2 with TRBJ2-3; 9 positions match TRBD2. The TCR sequence derives from a woman between 55 and 75 years old with primary liver carcinoma and hepatitis B virus infection. The CDR3 DNA sequence: TGTGCCAGCACCTTTAGCGGGACTAGCACGGATACGCGGTATTTT. This codes for CASTFSGTSTDTRYF.